These T cell receptor beta chains were read from a single sample in a study of beta chain features in type 1 diabetes. Some clones are missing from TCRdb's copy, which holds only in-frame ones; the method was immunoSEQ multiplex PCR. Counted here are 970,000 or so clones, roughly a sixth occurring once; the ten biggest clones make up around 0.02%. Sequencing was performed on naive CD4+ T cells from blood. These receptor sequences come from a woman between 18 and 29 years old in good health. Both conserved end residues are part of each CDR3. Fields, in order: V gene, J gene, clone size, D gene, CDR3 protein, CDR3 DNA. A D gene is named only where the DNA matches it firmly. Rows may omit the clone size; those that give it use once, few, many or a size class.

>TRBV20-1|TRBJ2-1|NA|NA
CSAGGWNEQFF
TGCAGTGCGGGAGGTTGGAATGAGCAGTTCTTC
>TRBV9|TRBJ2-7|NA|NA
CASSVDSFYEQYF
TGTGCCAGCAGCGTCGACAGTTTCTACGAGCAGTACTTC
>TRBV20-1|TRBJ2-1|few|NA
CSVPRHNEQFF
TGCAGTGTTCCGAGGCACAATGAGCAGTTCTTC
>TRBV28|TRBJ1-2|few|NA
CASSFGLIANYGYTF
TGTGCCAGCAGTTTTGGACTGATAGCTAACTATGGCTACACCTTC
>TRBV7-2|TRBJ1-2|few|NA
CASSLGWIYGYTF
TGTGCCAGCAGCTTAGGATGGATTTATGGCTACACCTTC
>TRBV2|TRBJ1-2|NA|NA
CASSEGGSATF
TGTGCCAGCAGTGAGGGAGGGTCGGCCACCTTC
>TRBV28|TRBJ2-6|few|NA
CASRDAGVSGANVLTF
TGTGCCAGCAGGGACGCAGGGGTTTCAGGGGCCAACGTCCTGACTTTC
>TRBV4-3|TRBJ2-1|few|NA
CASSQESGPGRQFF
TGCGCCAGCAGCCAAGAAAGCGGCCCCGGGCGGCAGTTCTTC
>TRBV4-3|TRBJ1-2|NA|TRBD1
CASSPAQGARYGYTF
TGCGCCAGCAGCCCAGCACAGGGGGCGCGCTATGGCTACACCTTC
>TRBV10-3|TRBJ1-2|NA|TRBD1
CAIRRQGYGYTF
TGTGCCATCAGGAGACAGGGGTATGGCTACACCTTC